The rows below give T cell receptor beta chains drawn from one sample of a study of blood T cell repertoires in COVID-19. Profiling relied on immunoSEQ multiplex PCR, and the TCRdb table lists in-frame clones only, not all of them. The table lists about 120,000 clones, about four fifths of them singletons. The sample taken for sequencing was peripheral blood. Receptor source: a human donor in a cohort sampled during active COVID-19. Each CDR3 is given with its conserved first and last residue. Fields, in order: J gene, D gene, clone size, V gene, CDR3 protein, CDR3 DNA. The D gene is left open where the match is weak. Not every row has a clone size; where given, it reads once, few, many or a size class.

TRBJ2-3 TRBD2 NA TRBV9 CASSLTTSGGADTQYF TGTGCCAGCAGCCTCACGACTAGCGGGGGGGCGGATACGCAGTATTTT
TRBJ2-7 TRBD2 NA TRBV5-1 CATLGTSGGLVDGQYF TGCGCCACCTTAGGGACTAGCGGGGGGCTAGTAGACGGGCAGTACTTC
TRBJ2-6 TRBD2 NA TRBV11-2 CASDGTSGYPGANVLTF TGTGCCAGCGACGGGACTAGCGGTTACCCTGGGGCCAACGTCCTGACTTTC
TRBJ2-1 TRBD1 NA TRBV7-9 CASSLVNQGEFF TGTGCCAGCAGCTTAGTTAACCAGGGGGAGTTCTTC
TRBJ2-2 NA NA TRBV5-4 CASSSAGRATGELFF TGTGCCAGCAGCTCGGCGGGAAGGGCCACCGGGGAGCTGTTTTTT
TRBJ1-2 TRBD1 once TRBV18 CASSPDRDGYTF TGTGCCAGCTCACCCGACAGGGATGGCTACACCTTC
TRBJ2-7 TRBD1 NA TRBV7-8 CASSLRTGEAEQYF TGTGCCAGCAGTCTCCGGACAGGGGAGGCCGAGCAGTACTTC
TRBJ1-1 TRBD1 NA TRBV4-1 CASSQDRGQGIGAEAFF TGCGCCAGCAGCCAAGATAGGGGACAGGGGATTGGGGCTGAAGCTTTCTTT
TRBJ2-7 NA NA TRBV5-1 CASSLALGTPSYEQYF TGCGCCAGCAGCTTGGCCCTCGGGACACCTTCCTACGAGCAGTACTTC
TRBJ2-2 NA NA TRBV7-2 CASSPGVGGELFF TGTGCCAGCAGCCCCGGGGTGGGCGGGGAGCTGTTTTTT